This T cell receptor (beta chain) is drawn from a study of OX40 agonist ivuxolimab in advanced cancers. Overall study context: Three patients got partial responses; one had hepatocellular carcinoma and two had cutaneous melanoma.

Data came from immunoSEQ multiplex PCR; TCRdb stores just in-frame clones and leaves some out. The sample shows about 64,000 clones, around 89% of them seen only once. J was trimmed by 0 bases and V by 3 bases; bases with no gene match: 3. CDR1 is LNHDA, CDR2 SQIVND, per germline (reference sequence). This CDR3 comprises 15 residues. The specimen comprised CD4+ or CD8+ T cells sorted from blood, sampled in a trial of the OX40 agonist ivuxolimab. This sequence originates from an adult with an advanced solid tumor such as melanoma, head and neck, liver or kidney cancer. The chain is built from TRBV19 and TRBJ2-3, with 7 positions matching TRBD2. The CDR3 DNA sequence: TGTGCCAGTAGTATCCAGCGGGGTAGCACAGATACGCAGTATTTT. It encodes CASSIQRGSTDTQYF. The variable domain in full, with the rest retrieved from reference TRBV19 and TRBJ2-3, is DGGITQSPKYLFRKEGQNVTLSCEQNLNHDAMYWYRQDPGQGLRLIYYSQIVNDFQKGDIAEGYSVSREKKESFPLTVTSAQKNPTAFYLCASSIQRGSTDTQYFGPGTRLTVL.